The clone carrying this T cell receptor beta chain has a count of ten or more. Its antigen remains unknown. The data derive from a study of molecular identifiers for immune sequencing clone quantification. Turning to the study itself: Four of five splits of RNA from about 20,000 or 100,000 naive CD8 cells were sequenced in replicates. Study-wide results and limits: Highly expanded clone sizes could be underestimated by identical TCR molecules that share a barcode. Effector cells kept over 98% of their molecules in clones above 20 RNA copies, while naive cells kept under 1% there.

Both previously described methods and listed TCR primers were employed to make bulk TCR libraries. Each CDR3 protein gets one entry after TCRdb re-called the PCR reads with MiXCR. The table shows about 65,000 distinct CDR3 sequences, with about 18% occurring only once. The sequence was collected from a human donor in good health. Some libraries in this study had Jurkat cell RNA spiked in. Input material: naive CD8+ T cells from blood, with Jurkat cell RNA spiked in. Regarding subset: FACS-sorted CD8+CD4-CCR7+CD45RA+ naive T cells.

CDR3 protein: CASTTRSDYTHTDTQYF. The CDR3 DNA reads as TGTGCCAGCACTACTCGTTCGGACTATACCCACACAGATACGCAGTATTTT. This chain uses TRBV28 with TRBJ2-3, with a possible D match to TRBD2 (6 bases). CDR3 length equals 17 residues. Between the trimmed V and J ends, which lost 7 bases and 2 bases, there was a span of 22 bases. Germline CDR1 reads MDHEN; CDR2 reads SYDVKM. The whole variable domain, remainder taken from reference TRBV28 and TRBJ2-3, is DVKVTQSSRYLVKRTGEKVFLECVQDMDHENMFWYRQDPGLGLRLIYFSYDVKMKEKGDIPEGYSVSREKKERFSLILESASTNQTSMYLCASTTRSDYTHTDTQYFGPGTRLTVL.